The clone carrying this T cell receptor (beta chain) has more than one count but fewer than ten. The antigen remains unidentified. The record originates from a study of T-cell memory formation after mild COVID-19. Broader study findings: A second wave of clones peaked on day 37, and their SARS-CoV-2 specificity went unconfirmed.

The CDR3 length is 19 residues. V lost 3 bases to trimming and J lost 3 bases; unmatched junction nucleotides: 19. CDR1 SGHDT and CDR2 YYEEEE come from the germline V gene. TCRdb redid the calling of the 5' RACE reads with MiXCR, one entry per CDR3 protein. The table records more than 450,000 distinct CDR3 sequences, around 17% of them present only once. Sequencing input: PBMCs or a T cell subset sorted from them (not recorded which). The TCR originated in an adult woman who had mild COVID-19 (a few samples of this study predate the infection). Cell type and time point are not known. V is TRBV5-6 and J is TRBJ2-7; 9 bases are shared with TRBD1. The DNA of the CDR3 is TGTGCCAGCAGCTCGGATAAAATCAAGGACAGGGGAAACCTCTACGAGCAGTACTTC. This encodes CASSSDKIKDRGNLYEQYF.